The 27 T cell receptor beta chains given below trace back to one sample, sequenced in a study of blood T cells in healthy people across ages. A J-beta primer mix and a sample-barcoded 5' primer were used in a second PCR of roughly 6 to 12 cycles. TCRdb passed the 5' RACE reads through MiXCR, listing each CDR3 protein once. The sample shows 700,000 to 900,000 distinct CDR3 sequences, about 48% of them seen only once. The sample comprised blood. The source is an elderly man in good health.

This chain uses TRBV28 with TRBJ1-6; D possibly corresponds to TRBD1 (6 bases). The ends were cut back, 2 bases at V and 10 bases at J, with 12 bases in the middle. There are 14 residues in the CDR3. Germline loops: CDR1 MDHEN, CDR2 SYDVKM. CDR3 DNA: TGTGCCAGCAGTTTACGAGGGGGTAGATCACCCCTCCACTTT. Protein sequence: CASSLRGGRSPLHF.

V is TRBV6-1 and J is TRBJ2-3; D gene ambiguous. From germline, CDR1 is MNHNS and CDR2 SASEGT. The CDR3 is made up of 15 amino acids. V lost 0 bases and J 14 bases, leaving 21 bases between the germline ends. The CDR3 is CASSEARYEAGYAYF. CDR3 coding DNA: TGTGCCAGCAGTGAAGCGAGATATGAGGCAGGATACGCGTATTTT.

A few counts support this clonotype. The chain couples TRBV3-1 to TRBJ2-5; 9 positions agree with TRBD2. Judging by the DNA end, TRBJ2-7 fits better; the J call may be wrong. This CDR3 has 15 residues. Germline V CDR1 and CDR2: LGHDT, YNNKEL (reference sequence). The CDR3, as DNA: TGTGCCAGCAGCCAAGCGGGCGGGAGGGCCTACGAGCAGTACTTC. It yields the protein CASSQAGGRAYEQYF.

There are a few counts of this clonotype. The genes are TRBV7-2 and TRBJ2-3; D call uncertain. Trimming shortened V by 6 bases and J by 2 bases, and 15 bases separated the two germline ends. From germline, CDR1 is SGHTA and CDR2 FQGNSA. The CDR3 consists of 15 residues. In nucleotides, the CDR3 is TGTGCCAGCAGTCCAGCGTGGCTTAACACAGATACGCAGTATTTT. This sequence encodes CASSPAWLNTDTQYF. The complete variable domain, with remaining parts taken from reference TRBV7-2 and TRBJ2-3, reads GAGVSQSPSNKVTEKGKDVELRCDPISGHTALYWYRQSLGQGLEFLIYFQGNSAPDKSGLPSDRFSAERTGGSVSTLTIQRTQQEDSAVYLCASSPAWLNTDTQYFGPGTRLTVL.

This clonotype has a handful of counts. This chain joins TRBV7-3 and TRBJ2-7; D is perhaps TRBD2 (7 bases). CDR1 and CDR2 from the germline V gene are SGHTA and FQGTGA. The CDR3 consists of 14 residues. V lost 5 bases to trimming and J lost 3 bases, with 14 bases between them. CDR3 nucleotides: TGTGCCAGCAGCCGAGGGGGGGCAGACTACGAGCAGTACTTC. This gives the protein CASSRGGADYEQYF.

This clonotype has more than one count but fewer than ten. The chain recombines TRBV3-1 with TRBJ1-1; maybe TRBD1 (6 bases). The germline gives CDR1 LGHDT, CDR2 YNNKEL (reference sequence). This CDR3 has 14 amino acids. Trimming left V 0 bases short and J 7 bases short, with 12 bases between. CDR3 nucleotides: TGTGCCAGCAGCCAAGAGGGCAGGGGTGGTGAAGCTTTCTTT. It codes for CASSQEGRGGEAFF.

The V gene is TRBV20-1, the J gene TRBJ2-6; TRBD2 matches 12 bases. In germline, CDR1 is DFQATT, CDR2 SNEGSKA (reference sequence). CDR3 size: 18 residues. J gave up 2 bases and V 4 bases, and 9 bases lay outside the gene matches. The CDR3 reads CSATRRASGRAGANVLTF. CDR3 in DNA: TGCAGTGCTACCCGTAGAGCTAGCGGGAGGGCTGGGGCCAACGTCCTGACTTTC.

This chain joins TRBV5-6 and TRBJ2-1; 9 bases agree with TRBD1. The CDR3 has 17 residues. V lost 4 bases and J lost 2; bases outside the gene matches: 10. Looked up from germline, CDR1 is SGHDT and CDR2 is YYEEEE. CDR3 DNA: TGTGCCAGCAGCCCGGGAGTGGGACAGGGAACCTACAATGAGCAGTTCTTC. Protein: CASSPGVGQGTYNEQFF.

The rearrangement links TRBV2 to TRBJ2-5, with a possible D match to TRBD1 (6 bases). CDR1 is SNHLY, CDR2 FYNNEI, per germline. V was clipped by 4 bases and J by 11 bases, with 11 bases between them. The CDR3 has 11 residues. In DNA form, the CDR3 reads TGTGCCAGCAGTGGAGACACAGGGCAGTACTTC. Protein sequence: CASSGDTGQYF.

V is TRBV3-1 and J is TRBJ1-2, with 7 bases identical to TRBD1. The germline V gene encodes CDR1 LGHDT and CDR2 YNNKEL (reference sequence). CDR3 length: 14 residues. With V trimmed by 0 bases and J by 2 bases, 0 bases remained unmatched. Here the CDR3 DNA reads TGTGCCAGCAGCCAAGAACAGGGGAACTATGGCTACACCTTC. Amino acids: CASSQEQGNYGYTF.

V is TRBV5-5 and J is TRBJ2-6; D not resolved. The V and J ends lost 4 bases and 0 bases respectively, with 17 bases between them. Germline V gives CDR1 SGHKS, CDR2 YYEKEE (reference sequence). The CDR3 is 18 residues long. In DNA, the CDR3 is TGTGCCAGCAGCGAGTTCCCTAAACTGTACTCTGGGGCCAACGTCCTGACTTTC. The encoded protein is CASSEFPKLYSGANVLTF. The full variable domain, in which reference TRBV5-5 and TRBJ2-6 provide the parts outside the CDR3, is DAGVTQSPTHLIKTRGQQVTLRCSPISGHKSVSWYQQVLGQGPQFIFQYYEKEERGRGNFPDRFSARQFPNYSSELNVNALLLGDSALYLCASSEFPKLYSGANVLTFGAGSRLTVL.

The chain couples TRBV28 to TRBJ2-7; no clear D gene. Matching the DNA end better, TRBJ2-4 makes the J call doubtful. Germline-derived CDR1 and CDR2 are MDHEN and SYDVKM. The CDR3 loop spans 16 amino acids. This CDR3 reads CASSLGDLGSKNIQYF. In DNA form, the CDR3 reads TGTGCCAGCAGTTTAGGTGACCTGGGGTCCAAAAACATTCAGTACTTC.

This chain uses TRBV4-1 with TRBJ1-1, with unresolved D. The CDR3 covers 14 residues. Between the trimmed V and J ends, which lost 1 base and 4 bases, there was a span of 10 bases. The germline gives CDR1 MGHRA, CDR2 YSYEKL. As DNA, the CDR3 is TGCGCCAGCAGCCAAGGACCCGAAGGCACTGAAGCTTTCTTT. This gives the protein CASSQGPEGTEAFF.

This clonotype showed up just a few times. J is TRBJ2-5 and V is TRBV5-1; TRBD2 agrees at 10 bases. The CDR3 covers 14 residues. From germline, CDR1 is SGHRS and CDR2 YFSETQ. Germline trimming cut 7 bases from V and 11 bases from J; bases unmatched to any gene: 14. CDR3 amino acids: CASSTSGRYNEQYF. CDR3 bases: TGCGCCAGCTCGACTAGCGGGCGTTACAATGAGCAGTACTTC.

This rearrangement joins TRBV27 to TRBJ2-1, with TRBD1 matching 9 bases. The germline V gene encodes CDR1 MNHEY and CDR2 SMNVEV (reference sequence). This CDR3 is built from 17 residues. Trimming at V came to 2 bases and at J to 2 bases, leaving 7 bases not matched to a gene. In nucleotides, the CDR3 is TGTGCCAGCAGTTTAAGGGGGGACAGGGTCCCCTACAATGAGCAGTTCTTC. This gives the protein CASSLRGDRVPYNEQFF.

The rearrangement joins TRBV5-1 to TRBJ2-5, with TRBD1 identical over 7 bases. The CDR3 has 15 residues. Unmatched junction bases numbered 15, after V lost 2 bases and J lost 11 bases. Germline V gene sequence: CDR1 SGHRS, CDR2 YFSETQ. The CDR3 is CASSFGTDYMNEQYF. In DNA form, the CDR3 reads TGCGCCAGCAGCTTTGGGACAGACTACATGAATGAGCAGTACTTC.

V and J are TRBV4-1 and TRBJ2-7; D not certain. V was clipped by 0 bases and J by 6 bases, with 9 bases between them. This CDR3 has 13 residues. Germline CDR1 and CDR2: MGHRA and YSYEKL. The CDR3 sequence is CASSQDHLSEQYF. CDR3 DNA: TGCGCCAGCAGCCAAGATCATCTCTCCGAGCAGTACTTC.

The genes are TRBV3-1 and TRBJ2-7, with TRBD2 matching over 7 bases. The V segment lost 1 base and the J segment 2 bases; nucleotides outside the gene matches: 14. The germline V gene encodes CDR1 LGHDT and CDR2 YNNKEL (reference sequence). The CDR3 has 18 amino acids. As DNA, the CDR3 is TGTGCCAGCAGCCAAGGGGGGGGATGGACCTCCCGGACCTACGAGCAGTACTTC. It specifies CASSQGGGWTSRTYEQYF.

This clonotype was seen a few times. The chain links TRBV6-2 or TRBV6-3 to TRBJ2-7; 13 bases are a match to TRBD2. This CDR3 spans 18 amino acids. Germline V lookup: CDR1 MNHEY, CDR2 SVGEGT. J gave up 4 bases and V 4 bases, and 13 bases lay outside the gene matches. For the CDR3, the DNA is TGTGCCAGCAGTTTACTATCCGGGACTAGCGGGACGTTGTACGAGCAGTACTTC. This encodes CASSLLSGTSGTLYEQYF.

The V gene is TRBV5-1, the J gene TRBJ2-5; no definite D call. The end of the DNA aligns better with TRBJ2-7, so the J call may be wrong. Germline CDR1 SGHRS, CDR2 YFSETQ. The CDR3 covers 13 residues. For the CDR3, the DNA is TGCGCCAGCAGCCCGGACGCGATTTACGAGCAGTACTTC. Its protein is CASSPDAIYEQYF.

The rearrangement links TRBV20-1 to TRBJ1-5, with TRBD1 as a possible D gene (6 bases). This CDR3 has 14 amino acids. The germline V gene encodes CDR1 DFQATT and CDR2 SNEGSKA (reference sequence). V lost 3 bases and J lost 3, with 12 bases in between. DNA of the CDR3: TGCAGTGCTAGTCAGGGGCTGAACAATCAGCCCCAGCATTTT. It specifies CSASQGLNNQPQHF.

This clonotype was observed at least ten times. This sequence joins TRBV29-1 and TRBJ2-3; 10 nucleotides agree with TRBD2. Germline loops: CDR1 SQVTM, CDR2 ANQGSEA. CDR3 length: 12 amino acids. CDR3: CSTSGDDRYAYF. CDR3 sequence (DNA): TGCAGTACTAGCGGGGATGACAGATACGCGTATTTT.

This clonotype was observed a handful of times. The chain employs TRBV6-5 and TRBJ2-3, with 13 bases aligning to TRBD2. Germline assignment: CDR1 MNHEY and CDR2 SVGAGI. The V and J ends lost 5 bases and 3 bases, in that order; junction bases with no gene match: 5. CDR3 length: 16 amino acids. CDR3 region: CASSTSGRALTDTQYF. In DNA form, the CDR3 reads TGTGCCAGCAGTACTAGCGGGAGGGCCCTGACAGATACGCAGTATTTT.

This clonotype was seen at least ten times. The chain employs TRBV7-9 and TRBJ1-2, with 9 bases that match TRBD1. V was clipped by 3 bases and J by 7 bases; unmatched bases: 6. This CDR3 has 14 residues. Per the germline V gene, CDR1 is SEHNR and CDR2 is FQNEAQ (reference sequence). For the CDR3, the DNA is TGTGCCAGCAGCTTCGGGACAGGGACGAGTGGCTACACCTTC. This gives the protein CASSFGTGTSGYTF.

This clonotype appeared a single time. V usage is TRBV10-2 and J usage is TRBJ2-7; TRBD2 matches at 13 bases. Per germline, CDR1 WSHSY and CDR2 SAAADI. This CDR3 contains 13 residues. V trimming: 9 bases; J trimming: 4 bases; junction bases outside the gene matches: 3. DNA of the CDR3: TGCGCCAGGGGGACTAGCGGGACTTACGAGCAGTACTTC. Translation gives CARGTSGTYEQYF.

The count of this clonotype is one. The chain couples TRBV18 to TRBJ1-5; D is unresolved. CDR1 is KGHSH, CDR2 LQKENI, per germline. The CDR3 loop spans 13 amino acids. The V end was cut by 2 bases, the J end by 7 bases, with 9 bases between. The CDR3 DNA follows: TGTGCCAGCTCACCATACGGAAGACAGCCCCAGCATTTT. It encodes CASSPYGRQPQHF.

This rearrangement joins TRBV10-3 to TRBJ2-1; 10 bases are a match to TRBD2. Per the germline V gene, CDR1 is ENHRY and CDR2 is SYGVKD. CDR3 size: 17 residues. J lost 7 bases, V lost 0 bases, and 9 bases had no gene match. The CDR3: CAISESKERGGQNEQFF. CDR3 DNA sequence: TGTGCCATCAGTGAGTCCAAGGAGCGGGGGGGTCAAAATGAGCAGTTCTTC.